The following is a T cell receptor (beta chain) sequence with its context. Measured with immunoSEQ multiplex PCR; TCRdb has only the in-frame clones, and not every one. This table holds about 160,000 clones, about 87% found once. This sample was included in a study of control samples from healthy donors and cancer patients. The V gene lost 5 bases and the J gene lost 0 bases, with 13 bases spanning the gap. This CDR3 has 16 residues. The V gene's germline CDR1 is MNHEY and CDR2 SMNVEV (reference sequence). The V call is TRBV27, the J call TRBJ2-2, with D perhaps TRBD2 (6 bases). The material sequenced was blood. The receptor was derived from a man aged 25-45 years in good health. CDR3 sequence reads: CASSRRVQPNTGELFF. The DNA for the CDR3 is TGTGCCAGCAGTAGGAGGGTACAACCGAACACCGGGGAGCTGTTTTTT.